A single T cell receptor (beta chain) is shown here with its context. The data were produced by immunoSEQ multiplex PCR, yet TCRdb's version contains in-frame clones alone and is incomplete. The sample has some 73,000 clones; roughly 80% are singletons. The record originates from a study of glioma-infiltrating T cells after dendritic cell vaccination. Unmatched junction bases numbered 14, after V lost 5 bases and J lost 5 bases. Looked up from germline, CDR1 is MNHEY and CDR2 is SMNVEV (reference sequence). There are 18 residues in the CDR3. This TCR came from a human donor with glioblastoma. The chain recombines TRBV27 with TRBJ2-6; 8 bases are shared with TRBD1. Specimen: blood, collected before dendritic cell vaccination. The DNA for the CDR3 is TGTGCCAGCAGTCCTCAGACAGGGGTTGATCCCTGGGCCAACGTCCTGACTTTC. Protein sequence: CASSPQTGVDPWANVLTF.